This TCR beta chain was profiled in a study of cytomegalovirus exposure and HLA in healthy donors. PCR involved 60 Vbeta and 13 Jbeta primers. Data came from immunoSEQ multiplex PCR; TCRdb stores just in-frame clones and leaves some out. The sample has 60,000 to 90,000 clones; over 60% are singletons. The germline V and J ends were trimmed by 10 bases and 5 bases, with 16 bases remaining between them. Germline V lookup: CDR1 ENHRY, CDR2 SYGVKD. This CDR3 region has 13 residues. This TCR was sampled from a man in his forties in good health and CMV-seropositive. The sequenced sample consisted of PBMCs. This chain links TRBV10-3 with TRBJ2-3; no firm D call. The CDR3 region is CATTGMSGDTQYF. In nucleotides, the CDR3 is TGTGCCACCACGGGTATGTCCGGAGATACGCAGTATTTT.